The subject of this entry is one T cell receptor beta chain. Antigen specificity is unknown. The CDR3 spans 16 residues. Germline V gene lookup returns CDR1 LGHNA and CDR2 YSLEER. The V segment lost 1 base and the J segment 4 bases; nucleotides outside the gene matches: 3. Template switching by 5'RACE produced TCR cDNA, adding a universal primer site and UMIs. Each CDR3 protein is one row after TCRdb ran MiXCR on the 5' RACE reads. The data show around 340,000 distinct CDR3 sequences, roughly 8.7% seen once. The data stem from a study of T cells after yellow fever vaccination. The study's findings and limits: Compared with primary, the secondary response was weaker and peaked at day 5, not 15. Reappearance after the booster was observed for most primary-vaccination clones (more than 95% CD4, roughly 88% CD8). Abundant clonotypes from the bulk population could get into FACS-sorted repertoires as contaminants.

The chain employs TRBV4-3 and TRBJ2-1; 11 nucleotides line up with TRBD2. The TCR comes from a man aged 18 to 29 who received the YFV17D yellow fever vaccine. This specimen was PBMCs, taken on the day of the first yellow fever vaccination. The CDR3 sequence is CASSQASGGRYNEQFF. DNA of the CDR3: TGCGCCAGCAGCCAAGCTAGCGGGGGGCGTTACAATGAGCAGTTCTTC.